This is a list of T cell receptor beta chains from one sample in a study of chemoradiotherapy in HPV16-positive cancers. Measured with immunoSEQ multiplex PCR; TCRdb has only the in-frame clones, and not every one. The sample yields under 7,000 clones, 75% to 95% seen once. Material: blood, obtained from a patient who underwent chemoradiotherapy. The receptors here all came from a human donor with HPV-associated anogenital cancer. Each CDR3 is given with its conserved first and last residue. A D gene is named only where the DNA matches it firmly. Not all rows give a size; the values are once, few, many and, for expanded clones, a class.

TRBV18,-,TRBJ1-2,few,CASSPAGHSSYGYTF,TGTGCCAGCTCACCGGCCGGACACTCCTCCTATGGCTACACCTTC
TRBV4-1,TRBD2,TRBJ2-7,-,CASSQEGLAGNYEQYF,TGCGCCAGCAGCCAAGAAGGACTAGCGGGAAACTACGAGCAGTACTTC
TRBV5-4,-,TRBJ1-1,-,CASSLEAGSTEAFF,TGTGCCAGCAGCTTGGAAGCAGGAAGCACTGAAGCTTTCTTT
TRBV6-6,-,TRBJ1-5,-,CASSSSQGIHQPQHF,TGTGCCAGCAGTTCTTCTCAGGGAATACATCAGCCCCAGCATTTT
TRBV5-6,-,TRBJ2-2,-,CASSLALARTGELFF,TGTGCCAGCAGCTTGGCCTTAGCCCGCACCGGGGAGCTGTTTTTT
TRBV5-1,-,TRBJ2-5,-,CASSLGGEETQYF,TGCGCCAGCAGCTTGGGGGGGGAAGAGACCCAGTACTTC
TRBV27,-,TRBJ2-7,once,CASSADRGFLVQYF,TGTGCCAGCAGTGCGGACAGAGGGTTTTTAGTGCAGTACTTC
TRBV25-1,-,TRBJ1-2,-,CASSEYYGQPTF,TGTGCCAGCAGTGAATACTATGGACAGCCGACCTTC
TRBV7-2,-,TRBJ1-4,-,CASSLGLPEKLFF,TGTGCCAGCAGCTTAGGATTGCCTGAAAAACTGTTTTTT
TRBV6-6,TRBD1,TRBJ2-7,-,CASTDRESSYEQYF,TGTGCCAGCACCGACAGGGAAAGCTCCTACGAGCAGTACTTC
TRBV5-4,TRBD1,TRBJ2-5,-,CASSSGQHARETQYF,TGTGCCAGCAGCTCGGGACAGCATGCTAGAGAGACCCAGTACTTC
TRBV7-2,TRBD1,TRBJ1-5,-,CASSPKGQGAGQPQHF,TGTGCCAGCAGCCCGAAAGGACAGGGGGCCGGTCAGCCCCAGCATTTT
TRBV7-9,TRBD1,TRBJ2-7,-,CASSWTGYSYEQYF,TGTGCCAGCAGCTGGACAGGGTACTCCTACGAGCAGTACTTC
TRBV28,-,TRBJ1-3,-,CATLSPGNTIYF,TGTGCCACACTATCCCCTGGAAACACCATATATTTT
TRBV15,-,TRBJ1-4,-,CATSRLGGSNEKLFF,TGTGCCACTTCGCGATTGGGCGGATCAAATGAAAAACTGTTTTTT
TRBV10-1,-,TRBJ1-1,-,CASSESIHLNTEAFF,TGCGCCAGCAGTGAGTCGATTCACCTGAACACTGAAGCTTTCTTT
TRBV5-4,-,TRBJ2-6,-,CASSFDGTGANVLTF,TGTGCCAGCAGCTTCGACGGGACTGGGGCCAACGTCCTGACTTTC